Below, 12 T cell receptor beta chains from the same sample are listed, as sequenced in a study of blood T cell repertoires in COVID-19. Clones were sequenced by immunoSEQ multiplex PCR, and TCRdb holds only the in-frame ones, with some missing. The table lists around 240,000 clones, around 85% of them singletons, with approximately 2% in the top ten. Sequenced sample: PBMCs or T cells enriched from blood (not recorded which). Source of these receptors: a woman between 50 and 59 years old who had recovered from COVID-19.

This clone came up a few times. CDR3 protein: CASTGLAGFGTQYF. CDR3 nucleotides: TGTGCCAGCACTGGACTAGCGGGATTCGGGACCCAGTACTTC. The J gene is TRBJ2-5, the V gene TRBV28; 12 nucleotides agree with TRBD2. This CDR3 contains 14 residues. The junction had 7 bases not matched to a gene; V was cut back by 7 bases and J by 7 bases. From germline, CDR1 is MDHEN and CDR2 SYDVKM.

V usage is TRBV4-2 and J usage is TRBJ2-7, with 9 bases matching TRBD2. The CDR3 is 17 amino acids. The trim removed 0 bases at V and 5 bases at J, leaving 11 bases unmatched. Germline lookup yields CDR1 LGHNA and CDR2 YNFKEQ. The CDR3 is CASSQDWYRTSVHEQYF. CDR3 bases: TGTGCCAGCAGCCAAGACTGGTATAGGACTAGCGTCCACGAGCAGTACTTC.

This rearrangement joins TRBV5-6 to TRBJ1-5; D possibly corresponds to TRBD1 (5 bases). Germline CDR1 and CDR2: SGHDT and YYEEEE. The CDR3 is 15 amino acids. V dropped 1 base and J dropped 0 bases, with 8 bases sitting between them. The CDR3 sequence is CASSLLGVSNQPQHF. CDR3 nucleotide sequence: TGTGCCAGCAGCTTGTTAGGGGTTAGCAATCAGCCCCAGCATTTT.

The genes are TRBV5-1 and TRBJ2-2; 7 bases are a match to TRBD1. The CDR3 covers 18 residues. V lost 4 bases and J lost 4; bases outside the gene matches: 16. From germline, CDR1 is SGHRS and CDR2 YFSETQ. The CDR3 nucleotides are TGCGCCAGCAGCGTACCGGAAAAAACTGGGACAGCCACCGGGGAGCTGTTTTTT. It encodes CASSVPEKTGTATGELFF.

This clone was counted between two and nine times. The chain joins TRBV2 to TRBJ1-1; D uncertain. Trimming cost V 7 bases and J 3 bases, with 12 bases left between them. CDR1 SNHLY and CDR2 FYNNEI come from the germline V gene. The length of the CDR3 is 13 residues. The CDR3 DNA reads TGTGCCAGCACCGGCCCCGGGGACACTGAAGCTTTCTTT. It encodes CASTGPGDTEAFF.

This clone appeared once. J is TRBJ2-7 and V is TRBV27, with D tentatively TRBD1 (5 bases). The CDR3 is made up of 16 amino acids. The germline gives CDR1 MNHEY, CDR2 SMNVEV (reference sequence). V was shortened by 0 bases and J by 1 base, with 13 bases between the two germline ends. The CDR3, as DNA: TGTGCCAGCAGTTTATCCCCCGCGACAGCTTCCTACGAGCAGTACTTC. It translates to CASSLSPATASYEQYF.

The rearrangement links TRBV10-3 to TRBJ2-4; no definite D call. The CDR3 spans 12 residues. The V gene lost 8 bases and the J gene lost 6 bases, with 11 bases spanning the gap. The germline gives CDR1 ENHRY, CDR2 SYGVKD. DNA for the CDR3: TGTGCCATCGCGGATTCTTCAAACATTCAGTACTTC. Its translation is CAIADSSNIQYF.

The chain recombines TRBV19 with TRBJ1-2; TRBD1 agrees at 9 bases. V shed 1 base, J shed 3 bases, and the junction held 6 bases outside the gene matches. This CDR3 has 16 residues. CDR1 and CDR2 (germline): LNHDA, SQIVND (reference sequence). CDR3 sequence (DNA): TGTGCCAGTAGTATAGTGGGGGACAGGGAAGACTATGGCTACACCTTC. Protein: CASSIVGDREDYGYTF.

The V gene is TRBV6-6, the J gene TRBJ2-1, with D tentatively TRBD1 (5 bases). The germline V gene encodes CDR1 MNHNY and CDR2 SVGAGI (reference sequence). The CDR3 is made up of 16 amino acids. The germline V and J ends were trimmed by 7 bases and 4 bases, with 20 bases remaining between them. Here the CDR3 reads CASIGALTGAYNEQFF. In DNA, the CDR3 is TGTGCCAGCATAGGGGCCCTGACTGGGGCGTACAATGAGCAGTTCTTC.

CDR3 loop: CASSVGNSNTGELFF. CDR3 sequence (DNA): TGTGCCAGCAGCGTAGGGAACAGCAACACCGGGGAGCTGTTTTTT. This chain joins TRBV9 and TRBJ2-2; D unclear. Germline assignment: CDR1 SGDLS and CDR2 YYNGEE. Trimming cost V 0 bases and J 2 bases, with 8 bases left between them. CDR3 length: 15 residues.

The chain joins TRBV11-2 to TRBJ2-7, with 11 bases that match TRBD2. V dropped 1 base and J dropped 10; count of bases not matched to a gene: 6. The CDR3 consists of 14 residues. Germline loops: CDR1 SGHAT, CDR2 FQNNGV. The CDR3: CASSLVTSGSTQYF. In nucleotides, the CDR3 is TGTGCCAGCAGCTTAGTAACTAGCGGGAGTACACAGTACTTC.

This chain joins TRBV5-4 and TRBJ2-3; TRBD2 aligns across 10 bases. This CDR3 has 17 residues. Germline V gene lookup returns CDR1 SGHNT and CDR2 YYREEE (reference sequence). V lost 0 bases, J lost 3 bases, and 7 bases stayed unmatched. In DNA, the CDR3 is TGTGCCAGCAGCTTGGCAGCGCTAGCGGGAGCTACAGATACGCAGTATTTT. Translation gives CASSLAALAGATDTQYF.